This passage covers 19 T cell receptor beta chains from one sample sequenced in a study of vaccination and CD4 T cells after COVID-19. The Oncomine TCR Beta short-read assay was what sequenced the DNA obtained from cultured CD4+ T cells. TCRdb re-derived calls from the PCR reads in MiXCR, one entry per CDR3 protein. The top ten clones hold roughly 26% of a sample with 10,000 to 15,000 distinct CDR3 sequences, 45% to 65% of them seen once. The treatment was: roughly 11-day PBMC culture with coronavirus spike peptide pools or control peptides (ViraFEST assay). Antigens for these TCRs are unknown. The sample consisted of CD4+ T cells from blood, cultured in vitro. The receptors shown here come from a human donor who had recovered from COVID-19.

The chain links TRBV7-2 to TRBJ2-7; 7 bases agree with TRBD2. Germline values: CDR1 SGHTA, CDR2 FQGNSA. The CDR3 extends over 15 amino acids. The trim removed 5 bases at V and 5 bases at J, leaving 12 bases unmatched. In DNA form, the CDR3 reads TGTGCCAGCAGCCTTCTCGGGGGGTCCCCCCACGAGCAGTACTTC. It yields the protein CASSLLGGSPHEQYF.

This rearrangement joins TRBV2 to TRBJ1-1; D call uncertain. The V and J ends lost 3 bases and 7 bases respectively, with 12 bases between them. Germline V gene lookup returns CDR1 SNHLY and CDR2 FYNNEI. The CDR3 runs to 13 residues. CDR3 sequence reads: CASSEAVGGEAFF. The CDR3 nucleotides are TGTGCCAGCAGTGAGGCGGTGGGCGGTGAAGCTTTCTTT.

The chain uses TRBV24-1 and TRBJ2-1; D ambiguous. There are 14 residues in the CDR3. Germline CDR1 KGHDR, CDR2 SFDVKD. Deletions cut 4 bases from V and 9 bases from J, with 15 bases between. The CDR3 sequence is CATSDPLGSLEQFF. Here the CDR3 DNA reads TGTGCCACCAGTGACCCCCTAGGGTCGCTTGAGCAGTTCTTC.

V gene TRBV20-1 combines with J gene TRBJ2-3; the match to TRBD1 covers 7 bases. The V segment lost 7 bases and the J segment 3 bases; nucleotides outside the gene matches: 10. The CDR3 contains 14 residues. Germline CDR1 is DFQATT and CDR2 is SNEGSKA (reference sequence). The DNA of the CDR3 is TGCAGTGGAAGCTCGTCACAGGGGACAGATACGCAGTATTTT. Translated, it gives CSGSSSQGTDTQYF.

The chain has TRBV6-1 and TRBJ1-2; 8 bases line up with TRBD1. Germline CDR1 and CDR2: MNHNS and SASEGT. V dropped 10 bases and J dropped 4; count of bases not matched to a gene: 14. This CDR3 spans 15 amino acids. DNA for the CDR3: TGTGCCATCCTCCCTCGGACAGGGTTCGGCTATGGCTACACCTTC. Translating gives CAILPRTGFGYGYTF.

J is TRBJ1-5 and V is TRBV6-2 or TRBV6-3, with D hard to call. CDR1 is MNHEY, CDR2 SVGEGT, per germline. The ends were cut back, 6 bases at V and 1 base at J, with 7 bases in the middle. The CDR3 extends over 13 amino acids. Here the CDR3 reads CASSRRSNQPQHF. CDR3 nucleotide sequence: TGTGCCAGCAGCCGGAGAAGCAATCAGCCCCAGCATTTT.

In its sample, this clonotype was seen once. The V call is TRBV18, the J call TRBJ2-4; maybe TRBD2 (5 bases). The CDR3 contains 15 residues. Germline values: CDR1 KGHSH, CDR2 LQKENI. V lost 2 bases to trimming and J lost 8 bases, with 16 bases between them. The CDR3 spells CASSPSGALHDIQYF. CDR3 DNA sequence: TGTGCCAGCTCACCAAGCGGAGCCCTACACGACATTCAGTACTTC.

V and J are TRBV30 and TRBJ1-2; 7 bases are a match to TRBD1. Trimming at V came to 3 bases and at J to 4 bases, leaving 8 bases not matched to a gene. This CDR3 has 14 amino acids. Germline loops: CDR1 GTSNPN, CDR2 SVGIG (reference sequence). DNA of the CDR3: TGTGCCTGGAGAGTACAGGGGCTATTCTATGGCTACACCTTC. Translating gives CAWRVQGLFYGYTF.

The CDR3 sequence: CASSWGQGNTDTQYF. CDR3 nucleotides: TGTGCCAGCAGCTGGGGACAGGGGAACACAGATACGCAGTATTTT. The chain combines TRBV12-3 or TRBV12-4 with TRBJ2-3, with TRBD1 matching 10 bases. The CDR3 has 15 residues. Trimming took 6 bases from V and 2 from J; bases not matched to a gene: 5.

This clonotype was counted only a few times. This chain's CDR3 is CASSLPDTALGNQPQHF. DNA for the CDR3: TGTGCCAGCAGTCTCCCGGACACCGCGTTGGGCAATCAGCCCCAGCATTTT. The chain recombines TRBV6-2 or TRBV6-3 with TRBJ1-5; the D gene is possibly TRBD1 (5 bases). Trimming removed 5 bases from V and 2 bases from J, with 19 bases in between. The V gene's germline CDR1 is MNHEY and CDR2 SVGEGT. CDR3 length: 17 residues.

This clonotype appeared a few times. The chain is built from TRBV21-1 and TRBJ2-5; TRBD1, as called in the table, went unchecked against the DNA. TRBV21-1 is a listed pseudogene. The length of the CDR3 is 16 residues. The CDR3, as DNA: TGTGCCAGCAGCAAACTTGAGAGGACAGCCTTTGAGACCCAGTACTTC. It encodes CASSKLERTAFETQYF.

This clonotype came up a few times. The genes are TRBV20-1 and TRBJ1-2; unclear D gene. Trimming took 6 bases from V and 2 from J, leaving 7 bases between them. The CDR3 loop spans 11 amino acids. Germline CDR1 and CDR2: DFQATT and SNEGSKA (reference sequence). In DNA form, the CDR3 reads TGCAGTGCACTAAGGAACTATGGCTACACCTTC. Translation gives CSALRNYGYTF.

This chain joins TRBV7-2 and TRBJ2-5, with unresolved D. V gave up 1 base and J gave up 6 bases, with 9 bases separating them. The CDR3 is 13 amino acids. Per the germline V gene, CDR1 is SGHTA and CDR2 is FQGNSA. The CDR3 here is CASSLGTSKTQYF. For the CDR3, the DNA is TGTGCCAGCAGCTTAGGGACCTCCAAGACCCAGTACTTC.

This chain connects TRBV6-1 to TRBJ1-5; the D is unclear. The germline V gene encodes CDR1 MNHNS and CDR2 SASEGT. V lost 0 bases and J 0 bases, leaving 6 bases between the germline ends. CDR3 size: 15 residues. CDR3 sequence (DNA): TGTGCCAGCAGTGAAGCAGGGTATAGCAATCAGCCCCAGCATTTT. Translation: CASSEAGYSNQPQHF.

The table lists this clonotype with a few counts. V gene TRBV19 combines with J gene TRBJ1-2; TRBD1 agrees at 9 bases. The trim removed 1 base at V and 6 bases at J, leaving 9 bases unmatched. This CDR3 has 16 amino acids. CDR1 is LNHDA and CDR2 is SQIVND in the germline V gene (reference sequence). The DNA of the CDR3 is TGTGCCAGTAGTATAGGGTGGCGGGACAGGGATGATGGCTACACCTTC. Amino acids: CASSIGWRDRDDGYTF.

The gene calls are TRBV6-2 or TRBV6-3 and TRBJ2-7, with D uncertain. V lost 5 bases and J lost 0, with 17 bases in between. The V gene's germline CDR1 is MNHEY and CDR2 SVGEGT. CDR3 size: 16 residues. The CDR3 DNA sequence: TGTGCCAGCAGTCCTGTGTTCCTATCGAGCTCCTACGAGCAGTACTTC. Translation: CASSPVFLSSSYEQYF.

This chain uses TRBV19 with TRBJ1-4; possible D gene TRBD1, 5 bases. V was shortened by 1 base and J by 2 bases, with 8 bases between the two germline ends. This CDR3 spans 15 amino acids. Germline values: CDR1 LNHDA, CDR2 SQIVND (reference sequence). The CDR3 sequence is CASSIGGVTNEKLFF. For the CDR3, the DNA is TGTGCCAGTAGTATAGGAGGGGTGACTAATGAAAAACTGTTTTTT.

The rearrangement links TRBV21-1 to TRBJ2-5; the listed D gene, TRBD1, was not tested against the DNA. TRBV21-1 is noted as a pseudogene. The CDR3 runs to 14 residues. Here the CDR3 reads CASSNLGQRETQYF. The CDR3 nucleotides read TGTGCCAGCAGCAACTTGGGACAGCGGGAGACCCAGTACTTC.

The V gene is TRBV14, the J gene TRBJ1-1; D not resolved. Between the trimmed V and J ends, which lost 4 bases and 0 bases, there was a span of 9 bases. The CDR3 is 14 amino acids. From germline, CDR1 is SGHDN and CDR2 FVKESK. This chain's CDR3 is CASSPQTLNTEAFF. The CDR3, as DNA: TGTGCCAGCAGCCCACAGACATTGAACACTGAAGCTTTCTTT.